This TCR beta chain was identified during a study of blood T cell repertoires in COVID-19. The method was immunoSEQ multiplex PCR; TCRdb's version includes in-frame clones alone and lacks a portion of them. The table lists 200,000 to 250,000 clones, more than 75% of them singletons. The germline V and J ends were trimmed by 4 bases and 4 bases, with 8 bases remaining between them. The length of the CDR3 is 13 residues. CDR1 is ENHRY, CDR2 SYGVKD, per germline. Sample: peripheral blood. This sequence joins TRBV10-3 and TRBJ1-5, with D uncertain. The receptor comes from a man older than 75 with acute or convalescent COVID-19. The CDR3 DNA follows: TGTGCCATCAGTGGGTCGGAGAATCAGCCCCAGCATTTT. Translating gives CAISGSENQPQHF.